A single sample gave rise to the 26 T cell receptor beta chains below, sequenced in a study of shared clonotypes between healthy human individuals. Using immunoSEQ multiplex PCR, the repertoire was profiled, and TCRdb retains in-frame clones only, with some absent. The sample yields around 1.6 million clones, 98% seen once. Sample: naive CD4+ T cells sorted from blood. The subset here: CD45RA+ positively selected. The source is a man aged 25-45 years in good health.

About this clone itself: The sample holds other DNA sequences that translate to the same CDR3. The CDR3 DNA sequence: TGTGCCAGCAGCTTACCGGGACTTGGAGAGACCCAGTACTTC. Residues: CASSLPGLGETQYF. This sequence joins TRBV7-9 and TRBJ2-5, with a tentative D call TRBD2 (6 bases). V was clipped by 2 bases and J by 4 bases, with 11 bases between them. The CDR3 totals 14 residues. Looked up from germline, CDR1 is SEHNR and CDR2 is FQNEAQ (reference sequence).

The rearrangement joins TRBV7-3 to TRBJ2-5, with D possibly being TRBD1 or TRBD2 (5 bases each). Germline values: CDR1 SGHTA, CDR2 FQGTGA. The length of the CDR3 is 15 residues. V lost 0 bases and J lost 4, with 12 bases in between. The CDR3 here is CASSLTGTLPETQYF. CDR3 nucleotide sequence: TGTGCCAGCAGCTTAACTGGGACGCTCCCAGAGACCCAGTACTTC.

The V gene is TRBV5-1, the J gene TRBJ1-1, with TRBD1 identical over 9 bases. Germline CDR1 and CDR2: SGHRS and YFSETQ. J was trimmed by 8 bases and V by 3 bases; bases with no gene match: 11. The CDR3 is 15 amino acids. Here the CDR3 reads CASSSLQGAFQEAFF. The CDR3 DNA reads TGCGCCAGCAGCTCGTTACAGGGGGCCTTTCAAGAAGCTTTCTTT. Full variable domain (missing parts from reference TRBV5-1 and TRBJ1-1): KAGVTQTPRYLIKTRGQQVTLSCSPISGHRSVSWYQQTPGQGLQFLFEYFSETQRNKGNFPGRFSGRQFSNSRSEMNVSTLELGDSALYLCASSSLQGAFQEAFFGQGTRLTVV.

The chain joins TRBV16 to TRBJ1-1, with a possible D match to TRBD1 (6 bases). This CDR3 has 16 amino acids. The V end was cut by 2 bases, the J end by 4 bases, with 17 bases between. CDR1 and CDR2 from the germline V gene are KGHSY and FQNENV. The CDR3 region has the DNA TGTGCCAGCAGCCAACCGGCACAGGGTAGAAGCACTGAAGCTTTCTTT. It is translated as CASSQPAQGRSTEAFF.

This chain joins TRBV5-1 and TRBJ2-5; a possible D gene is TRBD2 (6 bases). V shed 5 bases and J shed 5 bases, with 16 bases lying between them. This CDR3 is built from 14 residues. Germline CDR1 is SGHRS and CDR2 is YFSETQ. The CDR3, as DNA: TGCGCCAGCAGAGTAGGTGGCGGGACGGAGACCCAGTACTTC. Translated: CASRVGGGTETQYF.

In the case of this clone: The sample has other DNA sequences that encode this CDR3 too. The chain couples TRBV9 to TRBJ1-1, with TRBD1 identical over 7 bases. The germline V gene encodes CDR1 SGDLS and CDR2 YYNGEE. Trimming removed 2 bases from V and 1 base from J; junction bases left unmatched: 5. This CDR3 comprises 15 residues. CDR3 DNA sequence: TGTGCCAGCAGCGTTTCCGGGACAGCGAACACTGAAGCTTTCTTT. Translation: CASSVSGTANTEAFF.

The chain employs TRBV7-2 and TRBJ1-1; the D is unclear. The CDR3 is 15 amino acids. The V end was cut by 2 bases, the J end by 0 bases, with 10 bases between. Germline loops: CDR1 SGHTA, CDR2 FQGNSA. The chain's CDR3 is CASSLFGPLNTEAFF. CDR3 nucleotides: TGTGCCAGCAGCTTATTTGGACCCTTGAACACTGAAGCTTTCTTT.

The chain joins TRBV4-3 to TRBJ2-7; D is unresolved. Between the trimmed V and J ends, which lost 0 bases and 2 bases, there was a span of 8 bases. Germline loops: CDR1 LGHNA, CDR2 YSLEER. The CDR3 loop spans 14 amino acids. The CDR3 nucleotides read TGCGCCAGCAGCCAAGAAGTAGGAGCCTACGAGCAGTACTTC. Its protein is CASSQEVGAYEQYF.

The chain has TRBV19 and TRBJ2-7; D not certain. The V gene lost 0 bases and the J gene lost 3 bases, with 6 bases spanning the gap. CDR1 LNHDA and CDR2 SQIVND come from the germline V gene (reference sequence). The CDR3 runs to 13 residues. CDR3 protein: CASSIDYSYEQYF. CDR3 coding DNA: TGTGCCAGTAGTATAGATTACAGCTACGAGCAGTACTTC.

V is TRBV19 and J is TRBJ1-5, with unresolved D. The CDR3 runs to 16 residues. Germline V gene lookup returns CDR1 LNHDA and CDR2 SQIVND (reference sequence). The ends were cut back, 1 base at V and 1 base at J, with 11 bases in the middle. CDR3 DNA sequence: TGTGCCAGTAGTATAGTTCGGGCTTCAAGCAATCAGCCCCAGCATTTT. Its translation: CASSIVRASSNQPQHF.

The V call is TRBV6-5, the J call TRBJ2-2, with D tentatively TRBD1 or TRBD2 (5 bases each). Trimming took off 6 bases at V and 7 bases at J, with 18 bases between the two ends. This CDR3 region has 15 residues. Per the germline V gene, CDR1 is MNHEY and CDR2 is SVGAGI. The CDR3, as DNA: TGTGCCAGCAGCCTGACAGACCCCAGCGGCGGGGAGCTGTTTTTT. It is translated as CASSLTDPSGGELFF.

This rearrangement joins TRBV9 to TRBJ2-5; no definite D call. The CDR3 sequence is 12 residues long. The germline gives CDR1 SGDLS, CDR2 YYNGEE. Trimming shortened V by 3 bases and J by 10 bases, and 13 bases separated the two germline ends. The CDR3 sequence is CASSGPNLGQYF. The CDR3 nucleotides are TGTGCCAGCAGCGGTCCCAACCTGGGCCAGTACTTC. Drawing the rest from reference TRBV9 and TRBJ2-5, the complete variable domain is DSGVTQTPKHLITATGQRVTLRCSPRSGDLSVYWYQQSLDQGLQFLIQYYNGEERAKGNILERFSAQQFPDLHSELNLSSLELGDSALYFCASSGPNLGQYFGPGTRLLVL.

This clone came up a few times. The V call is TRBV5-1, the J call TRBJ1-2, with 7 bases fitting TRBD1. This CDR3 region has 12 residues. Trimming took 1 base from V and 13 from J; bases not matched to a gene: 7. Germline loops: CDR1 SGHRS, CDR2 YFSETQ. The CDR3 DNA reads TGCGCCAGCAGCTTGACAGGGGATCGTGGCACCTTC. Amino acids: CASSLTGDRGTF.

CDR3 sequence: CASSLPRLASIDTQYF. The CDR3 nucleotides are TGCGCCAGCAGCTTGCCGCGACTAGCAAGTATAGATACGCAGTATTTT. The V gene is TRBV5-1, the J gene TRBJ2-3; 7 nucleotides agree with TRBD2. CDR1 and CDR2 (germline): SGHRS, YFSETQ. V shed 1 base and J 5 bases; nucleotides not matched to a gene: 10. This CDR3 has 16 amino acids.

The DNA of the CDR3 is TGTGCCAGCAGTCAACGGGACACTTACGAGCAGTACTTC. Translating it yields CASSQRDTYEQYF. This rearrangement joins TRBV6-1 to TRBJ2-7; maybe TRBD1 (6 bases). V lost 5 bases and J lost 4, with 12 bases in between. Per germline, CDR1 MNHNS and CDR2 SASEGT. The CDR3 is 13 residues long.

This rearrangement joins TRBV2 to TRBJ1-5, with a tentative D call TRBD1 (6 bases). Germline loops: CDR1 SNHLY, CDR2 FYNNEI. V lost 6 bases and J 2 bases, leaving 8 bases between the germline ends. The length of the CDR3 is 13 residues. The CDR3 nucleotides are TGTGCCAGCAGCAGGGGCGGCAATCAGCCCCAGCATTTT. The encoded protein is CASSRGGNQPQHF.

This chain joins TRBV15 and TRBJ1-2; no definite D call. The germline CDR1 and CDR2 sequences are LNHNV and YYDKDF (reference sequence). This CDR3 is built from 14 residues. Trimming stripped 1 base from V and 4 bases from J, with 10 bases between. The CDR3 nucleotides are TGTGCCACCAGCAGAGGCGAGAGAGCCTATGGCTACACCTTC. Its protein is CATSRGERAYGYTF.

Written as DNA, the CDR3 is TGTGCCAGCTCACCACCGATGGTGGCGATACAAGAGACCCAGTACTTC. Translation: CASSPPMVAIQETQYF. The gene calls are TRBV18 and TRBJ2-5, with D unclear. V was pared by 0 bases and J by 2 bases, with 13 bases between. The CDR3 has 16 amino acids. Germline-derived CDR1 and CDR2 are KGHSH and LQKENI.

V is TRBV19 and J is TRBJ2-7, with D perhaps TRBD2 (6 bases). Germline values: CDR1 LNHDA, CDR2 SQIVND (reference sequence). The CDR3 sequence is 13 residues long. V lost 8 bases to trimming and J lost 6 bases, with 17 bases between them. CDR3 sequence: CASERRGESEQYF. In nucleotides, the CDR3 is TGTGCCAGTGAAAGGAGGGGCGAATCCGAGCAGTACTTC.

CDR3 bases: TGTGCCAGCAGCGCAGACAGGAGGGGCACAGATACGCAGTATTTT. The encoded protein is CASSADRRGTDTQYF. The V and J genes are TRBV5-5 and TRBJ2-3; possibly TRBD1 or TRBD2 for D (6 bases each). CDR1 SGHKS and CDR2 YYEKEE come from the germline V gene (reference sequence). V lost 4 bases and J lost 1, with 13 bases in between. The length of the CDR3 is 15 residues.

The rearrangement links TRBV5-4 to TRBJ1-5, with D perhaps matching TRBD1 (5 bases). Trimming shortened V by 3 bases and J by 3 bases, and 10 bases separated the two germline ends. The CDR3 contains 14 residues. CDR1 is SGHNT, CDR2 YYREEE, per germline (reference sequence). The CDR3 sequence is CASSSGANNQPQHF. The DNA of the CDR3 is TGTGCCAGCAGCTCTGGGGCCAACAATCAGCCCCAGCATTTT.

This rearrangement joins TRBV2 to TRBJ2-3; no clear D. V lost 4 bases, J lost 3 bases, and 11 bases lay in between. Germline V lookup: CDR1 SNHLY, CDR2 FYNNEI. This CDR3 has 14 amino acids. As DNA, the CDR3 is TGTGCCAGCAGTGGGCTGGCGGCAACAGATACGCAGTATTTT. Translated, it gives CASSGLAATDTQYF.

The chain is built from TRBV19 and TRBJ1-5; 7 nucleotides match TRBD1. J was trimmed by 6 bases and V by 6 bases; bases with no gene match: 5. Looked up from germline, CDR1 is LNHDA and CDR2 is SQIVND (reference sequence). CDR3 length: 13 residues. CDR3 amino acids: CASSLQGSQPQHF. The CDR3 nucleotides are TGTGCCAGTAGCCTACAGGGGAGTCAGCCCCAGCATTTT. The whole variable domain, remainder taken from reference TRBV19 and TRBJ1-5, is DGGITQSPKYLFRKEGQNVTLSCEQNLNHDAMYWYRQDPGQGLRLIYYSQIVNDFQKGDIAEGYSVSREKKESFPLTVTSAQKNPTAFYLCASSLQGSQPQHFGDGTRLSIL.

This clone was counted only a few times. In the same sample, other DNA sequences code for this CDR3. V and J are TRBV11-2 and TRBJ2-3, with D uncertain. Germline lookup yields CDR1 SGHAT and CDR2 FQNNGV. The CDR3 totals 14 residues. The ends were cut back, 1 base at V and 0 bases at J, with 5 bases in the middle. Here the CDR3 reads CASSLGRSTDTQYF. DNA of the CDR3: TGTGCCAGCAGCTTAGGCAGAAGCACAGATACGCAGTATTTT.

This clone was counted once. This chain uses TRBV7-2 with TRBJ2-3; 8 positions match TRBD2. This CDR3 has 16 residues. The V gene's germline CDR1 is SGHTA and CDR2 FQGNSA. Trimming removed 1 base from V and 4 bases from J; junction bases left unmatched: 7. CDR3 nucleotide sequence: TGTGCCAGCAGCTTAGTTGTACGGCGGGAGGCAGATACGCAGTATTTT. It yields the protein CASSLVVRREADTQYF. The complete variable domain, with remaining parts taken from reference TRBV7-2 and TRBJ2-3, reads GAGVSQSPSNKVTEKGKDVELRCDPISGHTALYWYRQSLGQGLEFLIYFQGNSAPDKSGLPSDRFSAERTGGSVSTLTIQRTQQEDSAVYLCASSLVVRREADTQYFGPGTRLTVL.

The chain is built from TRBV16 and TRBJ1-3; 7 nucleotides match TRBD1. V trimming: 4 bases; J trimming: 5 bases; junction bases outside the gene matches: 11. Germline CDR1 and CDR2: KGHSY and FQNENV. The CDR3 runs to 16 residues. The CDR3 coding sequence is TGTGCCAGCAGCCGGGAAACAGGGGCGTTCAGAAACACCATATATTTT. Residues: CASSRETGAFRNTIYF.